The next 13 T cell receptor beta chains were all read from a single sample in a study of a mutant IDH1 vaccine in newly diagnosed glioma. Time point of the sample: week 35, safety follow-up. A 20-mer mutant IDH1 peptide at 300 ug was injected subcutaneously with topical imiquimod. Sequenced by immunoSEQ multiplex PCR; TCRdb stores in-frame clones only, minus some. The sample lists roughly 52,000 clones, about 79% occurring once. What these receptors recognize is not known. The material sequenced was PBMCs, taken from a glioma patient whose treatment included an IDH1 peptide vaccine. These receptors were obtained from a man between 35 and 55 years old with glioma.

CDR3 loop: CASSQSVTAGSYEQYF. The CDR3 DNA sequence: TGTGCCAGCAGCCAATCAGTCACAGCTGGCTCCTACGAGCAGTACTTC. V gene TRBV16 combines with J gene TRBJ2-7; no reliable D call. CDR3 length: 16 amino acids. Per the germline V gene, CDR1 is KGHSY and CDR2 is FQNENV. Trimming took 0 bases from V and 0 from J, leaving 12 bases between them.

V gene TRBV25-1 combines with J gene TRBJ2-7, with D unresolved. This CDR3 comprises 13 residues. Trimming shortened V by 5 bases and J by 2 bases, and 10 bases separated the two germline ends. Germline V CDR1 and CDR2: MGHDK, SYGVNS. The CDR3 nucleotides are TGTGCCAGCAGTCCGCAAGGGACCTACGAGCAGTACTTC. Translating it yields CASSPQGTYEQYF.

The gene calls are TRBV6-5 and TRBJ2-1; TRBD2 aligns across 12 bases. The V segment lost 2 bases and the J segment 7 bases; nucleotides outside the gene matches: 6. This CDR3 is 16 amino acids long. Germline CDR1 reads MNHEY; CDR2 reads SVGAGI. As DNA, the CDR3 is TGTGCCAGCAGTTACGGTCTAGCGGGAGGGAGAAATGAGCAGTTCTTC. Translating gives CASSYGLAGGRNEQFF.

The chain is built from TRBV11-2 and TRBJ2-7, with D possibly TRBD2 on 6 matching bases. This CDR3 comprises 13 residues. Germline assignment: CDR1 SGHAT and CDR2 FQNNGV. V was shortened by 1 base and J by 4 bases, with 8 bases between the two germline ends. CDR3 amino acids: CASSLVEGYEQYV. CDR3 nucleotides: TGTGCCAGCAGCTTAGTGGAGGGATACGAGCAGTACGTC.

Only a few counts were recorded for this clone. The chain combines TRBV27 with TRBJ1-1; D may be TRBD1 (5 bases). Germline-derived CDR1 and CDR2 are MNHEY and SMNVEV (reference sequence). This CDR3 spans 15 amino acids. Trimming took off 3 bases at V and 3 bases at J, with 14 bases between the two ends. This CDR3 is CASSLDNPRDTEAFF. In nucleotides, the CDR3 is TGTGCCAGCAGTTTGGACAATCCCAGGGACACTGAAGCTTTCTTT.

This clone was detected only a few times. V and J are TRBV7-8 and TRBJ2-1; D perhaps matches TRBD1 (6 bases). Germline V CDR1 and CDR2: SGHVS, FQNEAQ. The CDR3 has 14 amino acids. V lost 5 bases and J 7 bases, leaving 15 bases between the germline ends. CDR3 nucleotides: TGTGCCAGCAGCACCCCTGACAGGTCAAATGAGCAGTTCTTC. Translation gives CASSTPDRSNEQFF.

The chain carries TRBV29-1 and TRBJ2-1, with 10 bases lining up with TRBD1. The CDR3 runs to 13 residues. V was pared by 8 bases and J by 12 bases, with 13 bases of the junction left unmatched. Germline lookup yields CDR1 SQVTM and CDR2 ANQGSEA. The CDR3 here is CSFGQGGSEGQFF. Here the CDR3 DNA reads TGCAGCTTCGGACAGGGGGGCTCGGAAGGGCAGTTCTTC.

This sequence joins TRBV5-6 and TRBJ2-7; maybe TRBD2 (6 bases). Deletions cut 1 base from V and 2 bases from J, with 10 bases between. The CDR3 length is 14 residues. In germline, CDR1 is SGHDT, CDR2 YYEEEE. The CDR3 bases are TGTGCCAGCAGCTTGTTAGGGACTCCCTACGAGCAGTACTTC. Translation: CASSLLGTPYEQYF. Full variable domain (rest looked up from reference TRBV5-6 and TRBJ2-7): DAGVTQSPTHLIKTRGQQVTLRCSPKSGHDTVSWYQQALGQGPQFIFQYYEEEERQRGNFPDRFSGHQFPNYSSELNVNALLLGDSALYLCASSLLGTPYEQYFGPGTRLTVT.

The chain is built from TRBV25-1 and TRBJ1-2; TRBD1 agrees at 8 bases. Trimming took 3 bases from V and 4 from J; bases not matched to a gene: 7. The CDR3 sequence is 15 residues long. The germline CDR1 and CDR2 sequences are MGHDK and SYGVNS. The CDR3 DNA reads TGTGCCAGCAGTGATTTGGGGACAGGCGGCTATGGCTACACCTTC. It encodes CASSDLGTGGYGYTF.

The V call is TRBV5-1, the J call TRBJ2-3; D unclear. V was pared by 0 bases and J by 2 bases, with 7 bases between. CDR1 and CDR2 from the germline V gene are SGHRS and YFSETQ. This CDR3 region has 14 residues. CDR3 nucleotide sequence: TGCGCCAGCAGCTTGGAGGATCACACAGATACGCAGTATTTT. It translates to CASSLEDHTDTQYF.

V and J are TRBV5-1 and TRBJ2-1, with D maybe TRBD2 (6 bases). The V gene's germline CDR1 is SGHRS and CDR2 YFSETQ. The CDR3 is 16 residues long. V dropped 1 base and J dropped 0 bases, with 11 bases sitting between them. The CDR3 DNA reads TGCGCCAGCAGCTTGTCTCCCGGGAGCTCCTACAATGAGCAGTTCTTC. Amino acids: CASSLSPGSSYNEQFF.

Of note for this clone: The junction departs from germline at one end; a sequencing error may be responsible. The chain is built from TRBV7-9 and TRBJ1-1; 8 bases line up with TRBD1. Germline-derived CDR1 and CDR2 are SEHNR and FQNEAQ (reference sequence). This CDR3 region has 15 residues. CDR3 in amino acids: CASSQVLGQGTEAFF. The DNA of the CDR3 is TGCGCCAGCAGCCAAGTTCTCGGACAGGGCACTGAAGCTTTCTTT. The entire variable domain, with the rest obtained from reference TRBV7-9 and TRBJ1-1, is as follows: DTGVSQNPRHKITKRGQNVTFRCDPISEHNRLYWYRQTLGQGPEFLTYFQNEAQLEKSRLLSDRFSAERPKGSFSTLEIQRTEQGDSAMYLCASSQVLGQGTEAFFGQGTRLTVV.

CDR3 bases: TGTGCCAGCAGTGGAGGCAGGGGGACAGGGGCCTTCAATCAGCCCCAGCATTTT. It codes for CASSGGRGTGAFNQPQHF. The chain recombines TRBV6-1 with TRBJ1-5; 10 bases align to TRBD1. This CDR3 contains 18 residues. V shed 4 bases and J 3 bases; nucleotides not matched to a gene: 12. Germline CDR1 MNHNS, CDR2 SASEGT.